In its sample, the clone carrying this TCR beta chain was seen many times. Its antigen is undetermined. Unique molecular identifiers tagged the TCRbeta library. TCRdb recomputed calls from the PCR reads with MiXCR, one row per CDR3 protein. Of 100,000 or so distinct CDR3 sequences listed, approximately 5.4% are singletons. The data stem from a study of T-cell reconstitution after alpha-beta-depleted transplantation in children. Germline V gene data show CDR1 as SGHRS and CDR2 as YFSETQ. The CDR3 runs to 13 residues. V was shortened by 5 bases and J by 9 bases, with 15 bases between the two germline ends. Overall study findings and caveats: T-cell numbers and diversity one year post-transplant derived largely from freshly generated T cells.

The source material was PBMCs, mostly from graft donor cells, sampled 60 days after TCRalphabeta/CD19-depleted stem cell transplant. This TCR was sampled from a female patient aged 2-9 years who had a stem cell transplant for Fanconi anemia, so the T cells may come from the graft donor. The rearrangement links TRBV5-1 to TRBJ2-1, with TRBD1 as a possible D gene (6 bases). CDR3 sequence (DNA): TGCGCCAGCAGGTCGACCGGGACAAGTGAGCAGTTCTTC. It encodes CASRSTGTSEQFF.